The text below deals with one T cell receptor (beta chain). TCRdb used MiXCR to reprocess the RT-PCR reads, holding one entry per CDR3 protein. The sample consists of more than 150,000 distinct CDR3 sequences, 35% to 50% of them appearing once. The length of the CDR3 is 17 residues. The V and J ends lost 7 bases and 5 bases respectively, with 24 bases between them. The germline V gene encodes CDR1 PRHDT and CDR2 FYEKMQ (reference sequence). The data stem from a study of patients and donors after allogeneic stem cell transplantation. The receptor was isolated from a human donor who was either an allogeneic HSCT recipient or a stem cell or donor lymphocyte infusion donor (not recorded which). It is not recorded whose cells these are; they may come from a transplant donor. The specimen sequenced was blood, either unsorted or a sorted T cell fraction (not recorded which). This sequence joins TRBV13 and TRBJ2-1, with D possibly being TRBD1 (6 bases). CDR3 bases: TGTGCCAGCACCACCAGGGGCATAGCCGCCTTTAACAATGAGCAGTTCTTC. It codes for CASTTRGIAAFNNEQFF.